The present T cell receptor (beta chain) was sequenced within a study of blood T cell repertoires in COVID-19. The protocol was immunoSEQ multiplex PCR, while the TCRdb copy is restricted to in-frame clones and leaves out a portion. There are tens of thousands of clones in the sample; roughly 85% occur only once, and around 9.6% lies in the top ten. Trimming removed 7 bases from V and 8 bases from J; junction bases left unmatched: 10. The CDR3 consists of 15 residues. From germline, CDR1 is SGHAT and CDR2 FQNNGV. The TCR sequence derives from a human donor in a cohort sampled during active COVID-19. Sequenced sample: peripheral blood. The chain has TRBV11-2 and TRBJ2-3, with 12 bases identical to TRBD2. CDR3 in amino acids: CASTELRLAGVTQYF. CDR3 DNA sequence: TGTGCCAGCACCGAACTCCGACTAGCGGGAGTTACGCAGTATTTT.